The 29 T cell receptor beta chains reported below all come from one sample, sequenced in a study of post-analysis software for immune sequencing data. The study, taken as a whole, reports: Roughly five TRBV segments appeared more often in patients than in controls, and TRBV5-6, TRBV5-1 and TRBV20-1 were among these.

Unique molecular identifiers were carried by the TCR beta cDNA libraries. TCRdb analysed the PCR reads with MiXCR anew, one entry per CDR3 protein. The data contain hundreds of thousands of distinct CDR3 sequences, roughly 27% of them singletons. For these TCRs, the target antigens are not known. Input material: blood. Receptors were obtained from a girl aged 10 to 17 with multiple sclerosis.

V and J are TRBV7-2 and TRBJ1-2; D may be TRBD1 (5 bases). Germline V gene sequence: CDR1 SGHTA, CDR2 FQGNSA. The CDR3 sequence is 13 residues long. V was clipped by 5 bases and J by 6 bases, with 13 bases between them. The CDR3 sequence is CASSPQQANGYTF. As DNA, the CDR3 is TGTGCCAGCAGCCCTCAACAGGCGAATGGCTACACCTTC.

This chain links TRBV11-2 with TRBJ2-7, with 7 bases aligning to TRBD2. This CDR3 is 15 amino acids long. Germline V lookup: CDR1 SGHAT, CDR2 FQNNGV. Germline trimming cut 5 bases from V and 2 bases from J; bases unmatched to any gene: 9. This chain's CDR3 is CASSGRGRVPYEQYF. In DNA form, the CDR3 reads TGTGCCAGCAGCGGGAGGGGACGGGTTCCCTACGAGCAGTACTTC.

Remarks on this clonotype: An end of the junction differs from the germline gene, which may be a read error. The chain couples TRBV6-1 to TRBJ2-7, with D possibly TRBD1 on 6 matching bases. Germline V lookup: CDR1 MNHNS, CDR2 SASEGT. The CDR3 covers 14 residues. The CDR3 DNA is TGTGCCAGCAGTGGACAGGATTTCTCCTACGGGCAGTACTTC. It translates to CASSGQDFSYGQYF.

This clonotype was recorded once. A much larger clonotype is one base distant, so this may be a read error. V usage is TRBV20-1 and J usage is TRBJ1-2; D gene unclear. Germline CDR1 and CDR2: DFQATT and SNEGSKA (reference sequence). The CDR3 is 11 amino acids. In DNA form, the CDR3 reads TGCCGTGCTAGAGTGACTCGTGGCTACACCTTC. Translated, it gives CRARVTRGYTF.

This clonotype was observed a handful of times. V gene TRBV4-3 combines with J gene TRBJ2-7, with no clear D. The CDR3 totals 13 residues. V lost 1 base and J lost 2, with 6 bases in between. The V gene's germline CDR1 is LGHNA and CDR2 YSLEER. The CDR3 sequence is CASSQGVTYEQYF. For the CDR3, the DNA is TGCGCCAGCAGCCAAGGCGTTACCTACGAGCAGTACTTC.

CDR3 sequence reads: CASSLAGALTYEQYF. For the CDR3, the DNA is TGTGCCAGCAGCTTAGCAGGGGCTCTAACCTACGAGCAGTACTTC. This chain uses TRBV7-2 with TRBJ2-4, with D perhaps TRBD1 (5 bases). The end of the DNA aligns better with TRBJ2-7, so the J call may be wrong. Germline loops: CDR1 SGHTA, CDR2 FQGNSA. This CDR3 spans 15 amino acids.

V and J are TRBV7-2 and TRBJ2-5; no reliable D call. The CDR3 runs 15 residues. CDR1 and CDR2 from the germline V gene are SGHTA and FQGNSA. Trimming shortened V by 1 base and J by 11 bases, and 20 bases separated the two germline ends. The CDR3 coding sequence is TGTGCCAGCAGCTTAGGCCCCAACTCCTACAATGAGCAGTACTTC. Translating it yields CASSLGPNSYNEQYF.

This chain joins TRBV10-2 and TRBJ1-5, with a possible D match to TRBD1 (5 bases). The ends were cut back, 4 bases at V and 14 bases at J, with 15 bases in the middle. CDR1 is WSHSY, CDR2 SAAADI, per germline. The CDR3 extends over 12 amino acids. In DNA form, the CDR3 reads TGCGCCAGCAGTGTCGGGACTGCATCGGAGCATTTT. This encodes CASSVGTASEHF.

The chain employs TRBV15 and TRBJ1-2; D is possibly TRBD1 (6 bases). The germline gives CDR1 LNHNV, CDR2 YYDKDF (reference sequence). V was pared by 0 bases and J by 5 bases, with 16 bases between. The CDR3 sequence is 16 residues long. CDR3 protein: CATSRDRGAQGYGYTF. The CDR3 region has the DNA TGTGCCACCAGCAGAGATAGGGGGGCCCAGGGGTATGGCTACACCTTC. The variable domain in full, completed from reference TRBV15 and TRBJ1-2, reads DAMVIQNPRYQVTQFGKPVTLSCSQTLNHNVMYWYQQKSSQAPKLLFHYYDKDFNNEADTPDNFQSRRPNTSFCFLDIRSPGLGDTAMYLCATSRDRGAQGYGYTFGSGTRLTVV.

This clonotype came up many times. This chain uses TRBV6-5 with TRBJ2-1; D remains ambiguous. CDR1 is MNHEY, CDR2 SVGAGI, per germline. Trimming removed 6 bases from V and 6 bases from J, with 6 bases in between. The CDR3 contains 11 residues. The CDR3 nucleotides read TGTGCCAGCAGAAGGTCCAATGAGCAGTTCTTC. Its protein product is CASRRSNEQFF.

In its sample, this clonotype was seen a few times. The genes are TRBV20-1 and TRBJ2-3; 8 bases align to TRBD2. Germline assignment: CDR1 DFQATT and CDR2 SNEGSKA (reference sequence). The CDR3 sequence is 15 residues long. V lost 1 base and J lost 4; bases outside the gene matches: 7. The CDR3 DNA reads TGCAGTGCTAGAGCCCCCCGGGAGGGTCCAGATACGCAGTATTTT. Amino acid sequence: CSARAPREGPDTQYF.

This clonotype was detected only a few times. The CDR3 here is CSVAQGAPEQYF. The CDR3 DNA follows: TGCAGCGTTGCACAGGGGGCACCCGAGCAGTACTTC. The chain carries TRBV29-1 and TRBJ2-7, with 9 bases matching TRBD1. Trimming removed 4 bases from V and 6 bases from J; junction bases left unmatched: 4. Looked up from germline, CDR1 is SQVTM and CDR2 is ANQGSEA. The CDR3 is 12 residues long.

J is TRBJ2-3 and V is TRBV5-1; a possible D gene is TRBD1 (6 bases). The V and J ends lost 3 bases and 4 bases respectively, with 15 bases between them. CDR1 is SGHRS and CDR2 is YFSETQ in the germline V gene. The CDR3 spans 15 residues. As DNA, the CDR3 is TGCGCCAGCAGCTCCCTGGACAGAAGGGCAGATACGCAGTATTTT. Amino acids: CASSSLDRRADTQYF.

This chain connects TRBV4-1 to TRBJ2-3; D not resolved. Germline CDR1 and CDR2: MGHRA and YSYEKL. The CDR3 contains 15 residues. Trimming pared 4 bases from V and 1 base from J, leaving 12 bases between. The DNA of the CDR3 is TGCGCCAGCAGCCCACATGGAAGGGGCACAGATACGCAGTATTTT. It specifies CASSPHGRGTDTQYF.

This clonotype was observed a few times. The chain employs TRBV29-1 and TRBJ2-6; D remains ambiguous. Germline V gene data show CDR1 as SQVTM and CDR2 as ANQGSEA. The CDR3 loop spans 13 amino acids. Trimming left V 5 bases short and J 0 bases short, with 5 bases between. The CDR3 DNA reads TGCAGCGTTTTCCGCTCTGGGGCCAACGTCCTGACTTTC. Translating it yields CSVFRSGANVLTF.

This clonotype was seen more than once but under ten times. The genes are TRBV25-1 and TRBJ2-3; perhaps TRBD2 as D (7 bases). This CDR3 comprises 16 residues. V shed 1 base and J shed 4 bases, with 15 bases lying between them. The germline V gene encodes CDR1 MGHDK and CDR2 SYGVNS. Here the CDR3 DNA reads TGTGCCAGCAGTGAATTTGGACGCGGGGGCGCAGATACGCAGTATTTT. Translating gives CASSEFGRGGADTQYF.

CDR3 residues: CATTAGTGHSDTQYF. The CDR3 DNA sequence: TGTGCCACAACGGCCGGGACAGGGCATTCGGATACGCAGTATTTT. This chain connects TRBV7-2 to TRBJ2-3; 9 bases map to TRBD1. Germline V gives CDR1 SGHTA, CDR2 FQGNSA. After removal of 10 bases from V and 6 bases from J, the junction contained 14 bases not matched to a gene. CDR3 length: 15 residues.

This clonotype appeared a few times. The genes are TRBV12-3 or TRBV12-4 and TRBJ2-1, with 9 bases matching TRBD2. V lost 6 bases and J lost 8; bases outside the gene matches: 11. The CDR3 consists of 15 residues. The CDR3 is CASSQTSGQSHEQFF. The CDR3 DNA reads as TGTGCCAGCAGCCAAACTAGCGGGCAATCCCATGAGCAGTTCTTC.

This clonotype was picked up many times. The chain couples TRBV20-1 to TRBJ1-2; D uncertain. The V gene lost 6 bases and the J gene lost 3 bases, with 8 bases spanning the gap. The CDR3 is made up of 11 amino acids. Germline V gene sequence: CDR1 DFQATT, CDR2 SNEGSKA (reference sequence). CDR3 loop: CSAPIDYGYTF. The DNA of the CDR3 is TGCAGTGCGCCGATCGACTATGGCTACACCTTC.

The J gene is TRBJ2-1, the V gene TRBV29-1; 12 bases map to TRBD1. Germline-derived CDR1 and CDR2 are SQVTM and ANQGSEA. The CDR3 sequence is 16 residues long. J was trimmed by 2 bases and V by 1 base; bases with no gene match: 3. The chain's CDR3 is CSVEGGTGGAYNEQFF. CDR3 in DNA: TGCAGCGTTGAAGGTGGGACAGGGGGCGCCTACAATGAGCAGTTCTTC.

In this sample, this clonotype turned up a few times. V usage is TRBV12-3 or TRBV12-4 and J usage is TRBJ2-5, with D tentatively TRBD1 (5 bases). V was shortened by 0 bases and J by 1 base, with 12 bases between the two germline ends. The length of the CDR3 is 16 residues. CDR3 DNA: TGTGCCAGCAGTTTAGCGCTTCTGGGGCGCCAAGAGACCCAGTACTTC. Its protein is CASSLALLGRQETQYF.

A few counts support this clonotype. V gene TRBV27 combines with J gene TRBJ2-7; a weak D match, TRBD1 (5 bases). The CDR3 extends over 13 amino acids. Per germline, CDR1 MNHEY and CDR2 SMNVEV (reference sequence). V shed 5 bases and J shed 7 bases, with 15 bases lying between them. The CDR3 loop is CASSATAAGEQYF. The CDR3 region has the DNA TGTGCCAGCAGTGCGACAGCAGCCGGGGAGCAGTACTTC.

DNA for the CDR3: TGTGCCAGCAGACTCGCGGGAAATCGGAACAATGAGCAGTTCTTC. The encoded protein is CASRLAGNRNNEQFF. J is TRBJ2-1 and V is TRBV7-2; the D gene is possibly TRBD2 (6 bases). The CDR3 sequence is 15 residues long. Trimming pared 6 bases from V and 5 bases from J, leaving 17 bases between. Germline lookup yields CDR1 SGHTA and CDR2 FQGNSA.

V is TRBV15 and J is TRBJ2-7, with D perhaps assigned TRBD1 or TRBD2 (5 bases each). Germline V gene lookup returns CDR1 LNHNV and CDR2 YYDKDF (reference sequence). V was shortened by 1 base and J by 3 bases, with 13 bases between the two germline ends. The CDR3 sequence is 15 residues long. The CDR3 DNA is TGTGCCACCAGCAGAGGGGACCAACTGGGCTACGAGCAGTACTTC. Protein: CATSRGDQLGYEQYF.

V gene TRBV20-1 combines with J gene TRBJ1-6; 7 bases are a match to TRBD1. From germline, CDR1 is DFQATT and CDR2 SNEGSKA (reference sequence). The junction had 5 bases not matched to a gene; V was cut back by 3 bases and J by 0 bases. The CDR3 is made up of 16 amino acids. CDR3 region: CSASRAGGSYNSPLHF. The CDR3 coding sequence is TGCAGTGCTAGTAGGGCAGGGGGCTCCTATAATTCACCCCTCCACTTT.

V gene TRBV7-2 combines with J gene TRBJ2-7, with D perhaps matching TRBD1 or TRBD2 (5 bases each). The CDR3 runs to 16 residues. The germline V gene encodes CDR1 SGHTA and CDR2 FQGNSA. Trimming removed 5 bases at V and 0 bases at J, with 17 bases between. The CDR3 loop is CASSPREGQSSYEQYF. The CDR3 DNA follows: TGTGCCAGCAGCCCACGCGAGGGGCAGAGCTCCTACGAGCAGTACTTC.

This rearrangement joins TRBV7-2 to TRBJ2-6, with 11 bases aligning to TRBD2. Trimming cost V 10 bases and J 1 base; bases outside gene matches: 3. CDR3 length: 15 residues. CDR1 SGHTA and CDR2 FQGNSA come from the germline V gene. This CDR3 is CANRLAGSGANVLTF. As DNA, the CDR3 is TGTGCCAACCGACTAGCGGGATCTGGGGCCAACGTCCTGACTTTC.

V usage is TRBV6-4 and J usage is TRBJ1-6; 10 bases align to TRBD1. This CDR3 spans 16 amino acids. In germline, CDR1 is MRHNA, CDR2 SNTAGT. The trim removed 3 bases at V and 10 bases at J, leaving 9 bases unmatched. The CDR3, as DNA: TGTGCCAGCAGTGAATCGGCAGGACAGGGGGACTCACCCCTCCACTTT. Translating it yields CASSESAGQGDSPLHF.

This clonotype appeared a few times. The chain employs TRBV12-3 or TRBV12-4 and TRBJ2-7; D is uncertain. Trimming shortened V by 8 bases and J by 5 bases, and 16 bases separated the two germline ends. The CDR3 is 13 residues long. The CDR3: CASVRNSPHEQYF. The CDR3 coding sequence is TGTGCCAGCGTCCGGAATTCCCCCCACGAGCAGTACTTC.